This T cell receptor beta chain was identified during a study of control samples from healthy donors and cancer patients. V dropped 0 bases and J dropped 6; count of bases not matched to a gene: 14. The CDR3 has 17 residues. Per the germline V gene, CDR1 is LGHDT and CDR2 is YNNKEL (reference sequence). Repertoires were generated with immunoSEQ multiplex PCR, while TCRdb's copy carries only in-frame clones and drops some. The sample includes around 110,000 clones, approximately 90% of them seen just once. Input material: blood. J is TRBJ2-7 and V is TRBV3-1 (or the pseudogene TRBV3-2), with 7 bases aligning to TRBD2. The sequence was collected from a woman aged 65 to 85 in good health. The DNA of the CDR3 is TGTGCCAGCAGCCAAGATACCGGGCCCGGGGGGAGGGGCGAGCAGTACTTC. Translating gives CASSQDTGPGGRGEQYF.